The rows below give T cell receptor beta chains drawn from one sample of a study of cytomegalovirus exposure and HLA in healthy donors. Assay: immunoSEQ multiplex PCR; the TCRdb copy retains only in-frame clones and omits some. The data contain 150,000 to 180,000 clones, 86% of them singletons. The sample consisted of PBMCs. The receptors here all came from a human donor in good health. The CDR3 runs from the conserved cysteine through the conserved F or W. The D gene is left open where the match is weak. Expanded clones are given a class, and other clones once, few, many or no size at all.

V	D	size	J	DNA	CDR3
TRBV2	-	once	TRBJ1-5	TGTGCCAGCAGTGAGTACAGGACAGTGCTCAATCAGCCCCAGCATTTT	CASSEYRTVLNQPQHF
TRBV2	-	-	TRBJ1-3	TGTGCCAGCTGTAAGGATGGAGCAGTCTCTGGAAACACCATATATTTT	CASCKDGAVSGNTIYF
TRBV18	TRBD1	-	TRBJ2-7	TGTGCCAGCTCACCAAAGGTTTTGGACAGGCTCTACGAGCAGTACTTC	CASSPKVLDRLYEQYF
TRBV10-1	-	-	TRBJ2-7	TGCGCCAGCAGTCGAGACACCCCTGGCTTCGGGGCCTACGAGCAGTACTTC	CASSRDTPGFGAYEQYF
TRBV7-9	-	few	TRBJ2-7	TGTGCCAGCAGCTCCAGGGTCTACGAGCAGTACTTC	CASSSRVYEQYF
TRBV5-1	TRBD1	-	TRBJ1-1	TGCGCCAGCAGCTATGGACAGGGCACTGAAGCTTTCTTT	CASSYGQGTEAFF
TRBV30	-	-	TRBJ2-3	TGTGCCTGGAGTGTATCACAGCAAACAGATACGCAGTATTTT	CAWSVSQQTDTQYF
TRBV5-1	-	-	TRBJ2-6	TGCGCCAGCAGCTTGGGAGGATTCTCTGGGGCCAACGTCCTGACTTTC	CASSLGGFSGANVLTF
TRBV2	TRBD1	-	TRBJ1-5	TGTGCCAGCAGTGAACAGGGGGGCAATCAGCCCCAGCATTTT	CASSEQGGNQPQHF
TRBV2	TRBD1	-	TRBJ1-1	TGTGCCAGCAGGGACAGGGGAGGGAGCACTGAAGCTTTCTTT	CASRDRGGSTEAFF
TRBV4-3	-	-	TRBJ1-1	TGCGCCAGCAGCCAGGATACAGGGAACACTGAAGCTTTCTTT	CASSQDTGNTEAFF
TRBV2	TRBD2	-	TRBJ2-3	TGTGCCAGCAGTGAGGATCGACTAGCGGGGGGGCCCCGAGATACGCAGTATTTT	CASSEDRLAGGPRDTQYF
TRBV13	-	-	TRBJ1-1	TGTGCCAGCAGCCTAGAGAGAGAGAGAAACACTGAAGCTTTCTTT	CASSLERERNTEAFF
TRBV6-5	-	-	TRBJ1-5	TGTGCCAGCAGTTTTTTGCCTGCGGGGCCCCAGCATTTT	CASSFLPAGPQHF
TRBV7-8	-	few	TRBJ2-7	TGTGCCAGCAGCTTAGATAGGGGTCCTGGCTACGAGCAGTACTTC	CASSLDRGPGYEQYF
TRBV28	TRBD1	-	TRBJ1-1	TGTGCCAGCTTCCGGGACAGGGTAAACACTGAAGCTTTCTTT	CASFRDRVNTEAFF
TRBV29-1	TRBD1	-	TRBJ2-3	TGCAGCGTTGCGACAGGGTTGACAGATACGCAGTATTTT	CSVATGLTDTQYF
TRBV6-6	-	-	TRBJ1-1	TGTGCCAGCAGTTACAGCAGGTACGATGAAGCTTTCTTT	CASSYSRYDEAFF
TRBV2	-	-	TRBJ2-5	TGTGCCAGCAAGAAGGGCGGGGAGACCCAGTACTTC	CASKKGGETQYF